This T cell receptor beta chain was sequenced during a study of blood T cell repertoires in COVID-19. The wider study: Both acute and convalescent COVID-19 samples were obtained from the United States, Italy and Spain.

During active infection, Seattle patients enrolled and were then monitored through disease. TCRdb's table, derived via immunoSEQ multiplex PCR, lists solely in-frame clones and lacks some. The sample has 250,000 to 300,000 clones, about 88% seen once. What was sequenced was peripheral blood. The TCR comes from a woman in her seventies with COVID-19, enrolled during active disease.

The CDR3 loop reads CASSASGGLAEQYF. The CDR3 DNA follows: TGTGCCAGCAGCGCAAGCGGCGGGTTAGCGGAGCAGTACTTC. The J gene is TRBJ2-7, the V gene TRBV9; tentative D call: TRBD2 (5 bases). The germline V gene encodes CDR1 SGDLS and CDR2 YYNGEE. Trimming cost V 3 bases and J 7 bases, with 17 bases left between them. The CDR3 length is 14 residues.